The next 25 T cell receptor beta chains were all read from a single sample in a study of blood T cells in healthy people across ages. For the second PCR, which ran for about 7 to 11 cycles, a sample-barcoded 5' primer and a J-beta primer mix were used. TCRdb passed the 5' RACE reads through MiXCR, listing each CDR3 protein once. The table includes about 1.4 million distinct CDR3 sequences, 59% detected once. The sample comprised blood. The receptors were gathered from a man aged 18-30 years in good health.

This clonotype came up once. J is TRBJ1-5 and V is TRBV20-1; 12 bases match TRBD1. Germline V gene data show CDR1 as DFQATT and CDR2 as SNEGSKA (reference sequence). After removal of 5 bases from V and 6 bases from J, the junction contained 5 bases not matched to a gene. This CDR3 is 14 amino acids long. The CDR3 coding sequence is TGCAGTGCTCCCGGGACAGGGGGCCGTCAGCCCCAGCATTTT. Translated, it gives CSAPGTGGRQPQHF.

This chain links TRBV19 with TRBJ1-2, with a weak D call TRBD1 (5 bases). The CDR3 is made up of 13 amino acids. V lost 9 bases and J lost 4, with 15 bases in between. Germline V lookup: CDR1 LNHDA, CDR2 SQIVND (reference sequence). The CDR3 loop is CASADTPIYGYTF. DNA of the CDR3: TGTGCCAGCGCGGACACACCAATCTATGGCTACACCTTC.

This clonotype occurred a few times. The chain recombines TRBV7-9 with TRBJ2-5, with 7 bases identical to TRBD2. Germline-derived CDR1 and CDR2 are SEHNR and FQNEAQ (reference sequence). The CDR3 loop spans 13 amino acids. J gave up 4 bases and V 7 bases, and 6 bases lay outside the gene matches. In DNA, the CDR3 is TGTGCCAGCATGAATAGCGGGTTAGAGACCCAGTACTTC. Its translation is CASMNSGLETQYF.

This clonotype has just a few counts. The rearrangement links TRBV4-2 to TRBJ2-7; TRBD1 matches at 8 bases. Germline values: CDR1 LGHNA, CDR2 YNFKEQ. The CDR3 has 15 residues. The V and J ends lost 0 bases and 4 bases, in that order; junction bases with no gene match: 5. The CDR3 here is CASSQDPGGRYEQYF. CDR3 coding DNA: TGTGCCAGCAGCCAAGATCCAGGGGGCAGATACGAGCAGTACTTC.

J is TRBJ2-5 and V is TRBV18; D unresolved. Germline V gene sequence: CDR1 KGHSH, CDR2 LQKENI. There are 15 residues in the CDR3. The germline V and J ends were trimmed by 6 bases and 5 bases, with 19 bases remaining between them. The CDR3 sequence is CASSDTPVTEETQYF. The CDR3 coding sequence is TGTGCCAGCTCCGACACTCCCGTCACCGAGGAGACCCAGTACTTC.

V is TRBV5-5 and J is TRBJ2-7; D could derive from TRBD1 or TRBD2 (6 bases each). Germline V gene lookup returns CDR1 SGHKS and CDR2 YYEKEE (reference sequence). Trimming left V 4 bases short and J 0 bases short, with 17 bases between. This CDR3 is 16 amino acids long. The CDR3 is CASSPSDDRTSYEQYF. DNA for the CDR3: TGTGCCAGCAGCCCTAGCGACGACAGGACCTCCTACGAGCAGTACTTC.

This clonotype showed up just a few times. The chain has TRBV2 and TRBJ2-7, with TRBD1 identical over 7 bases. The CDR3 sequence is 14 residues long. Germline loops: CDR1 SNHLY, CDR2 FYNNEI. After removal of 4 bases from V and 3 bases from J, the junction contained 6 bases not matched to a gene. CDR3 sequence (DNA): TGTGCCAGCAGTGTTGGGGACAGTGACTACGAGCAGTACTTC. Protein product: CASSVGDSDYEQYF.

The chain links TRBV12-3 or TRBV12-4 to TRBJ2-3; D possibly uses TRBD1 or TRBD2 (5 bases each). The length of the CDR3 is 15 residues. V lost 3 bases and J 5 bases, leaving 15 bases between the germline ends. CDR3 region: CASSFGDPKVDTQYF. The CDR3 bases are TGTGCCAGCAGTTTTGGGGACCCCAAGGTAGATACGCAGTATTTT.

This clonotype was observed at least ten times. The chain recombines TRBV7-2 with TRBJ2-6; maybe TRBD1 (7 bases). The CDR3 contains 15 residues. V was pared by 5 bases and J by 9 bases, with 17 bases between. The germline V gene encodes CDR1 SGHTA and CDR2 FQGNSA. In DNA, the CDR3 is TGTGCCAGCAGCCTCGAGGGGGGACAGATCAACGTCCTGACTTTC. This codes for CASSLEGGQINVLTF.

The gene calls are TRBV29-1 and TRBJ2-4, with 10 positions matching TRBD1. The J call is in doubt because the DNA end fits TRBJ2-7 better. Germline V gene lookup returns CDR1 SQVTM and CDR2 ANQGSEA. The CDR3 extends over 15 amino acids. This chain's CDR3 is CSVEDWGQGYYEQYF. CDR3 bases: TGCAGCGTTGAAGACTGGGGACAGGGGTACTACGAGCAGTACTTC.

This chain connects TRBV6-5 to TRBJ2-3; unclear D gene. The CDR3 covers 13 residues. The V gene lost 4 bases and the J gene lost 8 bases, with 13 bases spanning the gap. The germline gives CDR1 MNHEY, CDR2 SVGAGI. In nucleotides, the CDR3 is TGTGCCAGCAGTTCTAACAATCCTACTACGCAGTATTTT. It encodes CASSSNNPTTQYF.

This clonotype was detected only a few times. This chain joins TRBV7-8 and TRBJ1-2, with 7 bases lining up with TRBD1. V was pared by 6 bases and J by 5 bases, with 12 bases of the junction left unmatched. The germline gives CDR1 SGHVS, CDR2 FQNEAQ. The CDR3 is 15 amino acids. CDR3 nucleotide sequence: TGTGCCAGCAGACCAGGACAGGCAACACCTTATGGCTACACCTTC. It is translated as CASRPGQATPYGYTF.

This sequence joins TRBV11-2 and TRBJ2-1; possibly TRBD1 for D (5 bases). Deletions cut 2 bases from V and 7 bases from J, with 9 bases between. The CDR3 has 13 amino acids. Germline-derived CDR1 and CDR2 are SGHAT and FQNNGV. The CDR3 DNA is TGTGCCAGCAGCTTATCGACAGCTAATGAGCAGTTCTTC. Its translation: CASSLSTANEQFF.

Regarding this clonotype: Mismatch with germline at one junction end may stem from a read error. This chain links TRBV4-2 with TRBJ2-4; 9 bases are shared with TRBD1. The CDR3 consists of 19 residues. CDR1 is LGHNA and CDR2 is YNFKEQ in the germline V gene. The CDR3 DNA is TGTGCCAGCAGCCAAGAGGACAGGGGCCTAACCATAGCCAAAGACATTCAGTACTTC. Amino acid sequence: CASSQEDRGLTIAKDIQYF.

The chain uses TRBV9 and TRBJ1-2; perhaps TRBD1 as D (6 bases). Germline V lookup: CDR1 SGDLS, CDR2 YYNGEE. V was trimmed by 3 bases and J by 5 bases, leaving 20 bases between them. The CDR3 extends over 16 amino acids. The CDR3 sequence: CASSEPPRGRDYGYTF. The CDR3 DNA reads as TGTGCCAGCAGCGAACCCCCTCGGGGGCGTGATTATGGCTACACCTTC.

The chain has TRBV4-1 and TRBJ2-1; possible D gene TRBD1, 5 bases. The ends were cut back, 0 bases at V and 7 bases at J, with 10 bases in the middle. The germline V gene encodes CDR1 MGHRA and CDR2 YSYEKL. The length of the CDR3 is 14 residues. CDR3 amino acids: CASSQDWGRNEQFF. CDR3 nucleotide sequence: TGCGCCAGCAGCCAAGATTGGGGCCGGAATGAGCAGTTCTTC.

The gene calls are TRBV20-1 and TRBJ2-1; D perhaps matches TRBD2 (6 bases). V lost 6 bases to trimming and J lost 4 bases, with 22 bases between them. CDR3 size: 16 residues. Germline V gives CDR1 DFQATT, CDR2 SNEGSKA (reference sequence). This CDR3 reads CSAPIGLTLRYNEQFF. CDR3 DNA: TGCAGTGCACCGATAGGACTAACACTGAGGTACAATGAGCAGTTCTTC.

The chain recombines TRBV3-1 with TRBJ2-3; D gene ambiguous. CDR3 length equals 17 residues. The V gene lost 1 base and the J gene lost 6 bases, with 20 bases spanning the gap. The germline gives CDR1 LGHDT, CDR2 YNNKEL (reference sequence). The CDR3 protein is CASSQGSRFVSRDTQYF. The DNA of the CDR3 is TGTGCCAGCAGCCAAGGTTCTAGGTTTGTTAGCAGGGATACGCAGTATTTT.

This clonotype is a singleton in its sample. The chain has TRBV4-1 and TRBJ1-2; D call uncertain. Between the trimmed V and J ends, which lost 1 base and 6 bases, there was a span of 9 bases. CDR3 length: 13 residues. Germline V lookup: CDR1 MGHRA, CDR2 YSYEKL. CDR3 sequence (DNA): TGCGCCAGCAGCCAAGCCCGTAGGAATGGCTACACCTTC. Its protein product is CASSQARRNGYTF.

The rearrangement joins TRBV7-8 to TRBJ2-5, with 10 positions matching TRBD2. Germline CDR1 is SGHVS and CDR2 is FQNEAQ. J lost 2 bases, V lost 4 bases, and 7 bases had no gene match. The length of the CDR3 is 16 residues. The DNA for the CDR3 is TGTGCCAGCAGCTCACCCCCTAGCGGGAGACAAGAGACCCAGTACTTC. Protein: CASSSPPSGRQETQYF.

The rearrangement uses TRBV12-3 or TRBV12-4 and TRBJ2-1; 8 positions agree with TRBD1. Trimming cost V 4 bases and J 8 bases; bases outside gene matches: 10. This CDR3 contains 15 residues. The CDR3 coding sequence is TGTGCCAGCAGTTCCCGGCAGGGGGCAACAGATGAGCAGTTCTTC. Encoded protein: CASSSRQGATDEQFF.

This clonotype has only a few counts. V gene TRBV29-1 combines with J gene TRBJ2-7; D is unresolved. Germline V CDR1 and CDR2: SQVTM, ANQGSEA. Deletions cut 2 bases from V and 5 bases from J, with 13 bases between. The CDR3 extends over 13 amino acids. CDR3 protein: CSVENVGRNEQYF. For the CDR3, the DNA is TGCAGCGTTGAAAATGTCGGCAGGAACGAGCAGTACTTC.

The chain combines TRBV7-9 with TRBJ1-1; TRBD1 is a possible D gene (5 bases). CDR1 and CDR2 (germline): SEHNR, FQNEAQ (reference sequence). The CDR3 is made up of 14 amino acids. The V gene lost 4 bases and the J gene lost 2 bases, with 11 bases spanning the gap. The CDR3 DNA reads TGTGCCAGCAGCTCGACAGAGCAAAACACTGAAGCTTTCTTT. As protein: CASSSTEQNTEAFF.

A few counts support this clonotype. The chain is built from TRBV12-3 or TRBV12-4 and TRBJ2-6, with a tentative D call TRBD1 (5 bases). The CDR3 has 18 residues. The ends were cut back, 7 bases at V and 0 bases at J, with 19 bases in the middle. CDR3 coding DNA: TGTGCCAGCAAATTAAGGGGTTTCGACCACTCTGGGGCCAACGTCCTGACTTTC. It yields the protein CASKLRGFDHSGANVLTF.

This sequence joins TRBV4-2 and TRBJ2-3, with TRBD2 identical over 11 bases. The CDR3 has 17 residues. Germline CDR1 reads LGHNA; CDR2 reads YNFKEQ. V gave up 0 bases and J gave up 9 bases; unmatched junction bases: 11. Here the CDR3 DNA reads TGTGCCAGCAGCCAAGACCCTCTAGCGGGGGGTGCGTGGACGCAGTATTTT. Residues: CASSQDPLAGGAWTQYF.